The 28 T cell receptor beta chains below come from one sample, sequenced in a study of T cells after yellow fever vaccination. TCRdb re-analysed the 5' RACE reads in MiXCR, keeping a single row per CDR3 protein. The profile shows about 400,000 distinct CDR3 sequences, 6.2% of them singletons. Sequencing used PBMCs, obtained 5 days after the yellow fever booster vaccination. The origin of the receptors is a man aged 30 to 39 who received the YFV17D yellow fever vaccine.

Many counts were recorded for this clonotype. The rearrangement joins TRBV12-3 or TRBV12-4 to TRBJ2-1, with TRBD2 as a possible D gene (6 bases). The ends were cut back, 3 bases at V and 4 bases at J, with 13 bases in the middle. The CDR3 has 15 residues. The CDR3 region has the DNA TGTGCCAGCAGTTTGGGAGGACACTTGTACAATGAGCAGTTCTTC. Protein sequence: CASSLGGHLYNEQFF.

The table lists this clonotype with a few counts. CDR3 region: CSAREPGQGNYGYTF. The DNA for the CDR3 is TGCAGTGCTAGAGAACCAGGACAGGGCAACTATGGCTACACCTTC. V usage is TRBV20-1 and J usage is TRBJ1-2; 8 positions agree with TRBD1. Germline assignment: CDR1 DFQATT and CDR2 SNEGSKA (reference sequence). The CDR3 sequence is 15 residues long. V was clipped by 0 bases and J by 2 bases; unmatched bases: 5.

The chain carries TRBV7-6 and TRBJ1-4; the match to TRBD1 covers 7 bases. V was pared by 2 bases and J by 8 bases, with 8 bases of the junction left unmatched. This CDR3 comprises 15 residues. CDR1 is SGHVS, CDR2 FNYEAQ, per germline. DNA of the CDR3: TGTGCCAGCAGCTTAAACAGGGGCATCGGGGAAAAACTGTTTTTT. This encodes CASSLNRGIGEKLFF.

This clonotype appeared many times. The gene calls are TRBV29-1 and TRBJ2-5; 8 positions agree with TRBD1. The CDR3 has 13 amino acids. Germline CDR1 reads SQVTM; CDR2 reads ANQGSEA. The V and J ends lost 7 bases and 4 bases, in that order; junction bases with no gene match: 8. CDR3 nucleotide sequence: TGCAGCGCCGTGACAGGGGCCGGAGAGACCCAGTACTTC. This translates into CSAVTGAGETQYF.

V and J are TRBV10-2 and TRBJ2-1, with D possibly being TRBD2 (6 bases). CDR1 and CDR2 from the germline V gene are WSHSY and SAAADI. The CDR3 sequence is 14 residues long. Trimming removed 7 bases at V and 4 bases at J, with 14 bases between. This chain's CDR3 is CASTLGLDYNEQFF. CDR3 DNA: TGCGCCAGCACCTTGGGACTGGATTACAATGAGCAGTTCTTC.

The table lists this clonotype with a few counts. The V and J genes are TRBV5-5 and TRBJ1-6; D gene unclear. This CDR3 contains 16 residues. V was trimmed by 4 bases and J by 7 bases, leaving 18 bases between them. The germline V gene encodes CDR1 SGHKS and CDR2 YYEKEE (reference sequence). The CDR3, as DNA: TGTGCCAGCAGCCTAGCGTATATCCTAGGGAATTCACCCCTCCACTTT. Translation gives CASSLAYILGNSPLHF.

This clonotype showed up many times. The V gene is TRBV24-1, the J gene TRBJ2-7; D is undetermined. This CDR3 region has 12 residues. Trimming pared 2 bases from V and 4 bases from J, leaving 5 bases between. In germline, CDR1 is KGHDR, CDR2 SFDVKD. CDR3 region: CATSDSEYEQYF. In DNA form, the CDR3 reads TGTGCCACCAGTGATTCGGAATACGAGCAGTACTTC.

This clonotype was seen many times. CDR3 in DNA: TGTGCCAGCAGTAGGGGACTAGCGGCTTACGAGCAGTACTTC. It encodes CASSRGLAAYEQYF. The chain uses TRBV28 and TRBJ2-7, with 11 nucleotides matching TRBD2. Germline-derived CDR1 and CDR2 are MDHEN and SYDVKM. Trimming at V came to 5 bases and at J to 4 bases, leaving 4 bases not matched to a gene. The CDR3 is 14 residues long.

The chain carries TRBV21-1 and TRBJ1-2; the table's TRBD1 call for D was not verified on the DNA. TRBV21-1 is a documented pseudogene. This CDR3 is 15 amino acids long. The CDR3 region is CASSNPQGSNYGYTF. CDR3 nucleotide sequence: TGTGCCAGCAGCAATCCTCAGGGTTCTAACTATGGCTACACCTTC.

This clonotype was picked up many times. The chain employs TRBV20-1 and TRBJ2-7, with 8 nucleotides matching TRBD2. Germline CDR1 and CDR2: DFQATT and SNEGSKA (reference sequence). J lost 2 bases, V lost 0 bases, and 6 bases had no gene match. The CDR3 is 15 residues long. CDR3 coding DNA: TGCAGTGCTAGAGACTACGGGAGGGACGCCTACGAGCAGTACTTC. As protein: CSARDYGRDAYEQYF.

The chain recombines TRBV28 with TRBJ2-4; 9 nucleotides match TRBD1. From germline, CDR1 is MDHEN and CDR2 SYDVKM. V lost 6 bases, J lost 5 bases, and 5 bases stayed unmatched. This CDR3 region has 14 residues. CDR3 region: CASRPTGGENIQYF. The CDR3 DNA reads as TGTGCCAGCAGGCCCACAGGGGGCGAAAACATTCAGTACTTC.

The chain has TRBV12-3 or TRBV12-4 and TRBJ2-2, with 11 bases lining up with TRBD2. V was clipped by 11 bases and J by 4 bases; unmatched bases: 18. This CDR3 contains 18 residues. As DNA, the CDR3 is TGTGCCTTCAGTTTATTCCCTAGCGGGAGGATTAGCACCGGGGAGCTGTTTTTT. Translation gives CAFSLFPSGRISTGELFF.

CDR3 bases: TGTGCCAGCAGCCAAAGGCGGACTAGCGGTATCCAAGAGACCCAGTACTTC. It is translated as CASSQRRTSGIQETQYF. This chain joins TRBV3-1 and TRBJ2-5; 10 bases match TRBD2. CDR1 is LGHDT, CDR2 YNNKEL, per germline (reference sequence). After removal of 2 bases from V and 1 base from J, the junction contained 7 bases not matched to a gene. The CDR3 contains 17 residues.

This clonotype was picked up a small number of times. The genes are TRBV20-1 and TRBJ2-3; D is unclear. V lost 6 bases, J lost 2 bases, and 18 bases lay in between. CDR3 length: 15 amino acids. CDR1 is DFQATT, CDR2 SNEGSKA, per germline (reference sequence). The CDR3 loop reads CSAPRPRPYTDTQYF. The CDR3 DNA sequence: TGCAGTGCACCGCGACCCCGCCCTTACACAGATACGCAGTATTTT.

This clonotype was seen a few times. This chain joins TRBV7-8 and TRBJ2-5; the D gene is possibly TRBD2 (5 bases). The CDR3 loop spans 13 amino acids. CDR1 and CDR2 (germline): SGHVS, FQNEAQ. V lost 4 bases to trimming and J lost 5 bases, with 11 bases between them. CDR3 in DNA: TGTGCCAGCAGCTCCCAGCGGCTCGAGACCCAGTACTTC. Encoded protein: CASSSQRLETQYF.

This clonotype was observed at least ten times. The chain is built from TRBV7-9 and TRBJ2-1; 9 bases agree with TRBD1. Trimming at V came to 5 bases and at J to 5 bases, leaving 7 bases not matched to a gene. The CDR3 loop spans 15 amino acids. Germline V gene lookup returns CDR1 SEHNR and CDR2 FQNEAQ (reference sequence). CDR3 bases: TGTGCCAGCAGCCCCCGGGACAGGGACAACAATGAGCAGTTCTTC. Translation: CASSPRDRDNNEQFF.

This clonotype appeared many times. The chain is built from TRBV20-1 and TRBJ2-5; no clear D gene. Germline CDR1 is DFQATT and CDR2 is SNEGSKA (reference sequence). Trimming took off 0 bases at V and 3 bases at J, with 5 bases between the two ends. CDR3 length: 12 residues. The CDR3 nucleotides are TGCAGTGCTAGAGATAGGGAAGAGACCCAGTACTTC. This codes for CSARDREETQYF.

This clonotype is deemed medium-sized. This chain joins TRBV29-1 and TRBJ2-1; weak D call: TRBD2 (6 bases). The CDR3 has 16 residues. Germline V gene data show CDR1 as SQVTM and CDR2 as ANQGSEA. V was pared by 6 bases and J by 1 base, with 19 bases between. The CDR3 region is CSVMEGRPPSYNEQFF. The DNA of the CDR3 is TGCAGCGTGATGGAGGGTAGGCCCCCTTCCTACAATGAGCAGTTCTTC.

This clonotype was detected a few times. CDR3 amino acids: CASSQTATNEKLFF. DNA of the CDR3: TGTGCCAGCTCACAGACGGCTACTAATGAAAAACTGTTTTTT. This sequence joins TRBV18 and TRBJ1-4; D call uncertain. This CDR3 has 14 residues. Germline V gene lookup returns CDR1 KGHSH and CDR2 LQKENI. The germline V and J ends were trimmed by 4 bases and 2 bases, with 8 bases remaining between them. Looking up the rest from reference TRBV18 and TRBJ1-4 gives the full variable domain: NAGVMQNPRHLVRRRGQEARLRCSPMKGHSHVYWYRQLPEEGLKFMVYLQKENIIDESGMPKERFSAEFPKEGPSILRIQQVVRGDSAAYFCASSQTATNEKLFFGSGTQLSVL.

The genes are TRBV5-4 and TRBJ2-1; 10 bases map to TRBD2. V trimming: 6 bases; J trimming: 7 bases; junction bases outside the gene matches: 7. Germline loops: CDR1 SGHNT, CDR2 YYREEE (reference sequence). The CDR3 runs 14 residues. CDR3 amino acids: CASISAGGRNEQFF. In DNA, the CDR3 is TGTGCCAGCATTTCAGCGGGAGGGCGGAATGAGCAGTTCTTC.

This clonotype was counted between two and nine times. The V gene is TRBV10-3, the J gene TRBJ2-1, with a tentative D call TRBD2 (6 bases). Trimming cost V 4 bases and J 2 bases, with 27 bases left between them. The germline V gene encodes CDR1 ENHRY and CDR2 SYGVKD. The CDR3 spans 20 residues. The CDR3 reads CAISGPVVADQSTPYNEQFF. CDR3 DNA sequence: TGTGCCATCAGTGGCCCCGTAGTAGCGGATCAAAGTACCCCCTACAATGAGCAGTTCTTC.

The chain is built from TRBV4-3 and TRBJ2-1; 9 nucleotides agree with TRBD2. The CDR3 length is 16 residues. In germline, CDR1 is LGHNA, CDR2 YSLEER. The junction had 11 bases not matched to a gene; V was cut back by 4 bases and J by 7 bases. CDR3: CASSPAGAGGLNEQFF. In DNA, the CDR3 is TGCGCCAGCAGCCCGGCGGGAGCGGGAGGACTGAATGAGCAGTTCTTC.

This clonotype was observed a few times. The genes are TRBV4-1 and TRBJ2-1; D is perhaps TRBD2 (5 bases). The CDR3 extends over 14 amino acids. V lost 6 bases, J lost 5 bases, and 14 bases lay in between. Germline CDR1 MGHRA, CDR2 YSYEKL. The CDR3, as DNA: TGCGCCAGCAGAGCCCTCAGCGGAGACAATGAGCAGTTCTTC. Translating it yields CASRALSGDNEQFF.

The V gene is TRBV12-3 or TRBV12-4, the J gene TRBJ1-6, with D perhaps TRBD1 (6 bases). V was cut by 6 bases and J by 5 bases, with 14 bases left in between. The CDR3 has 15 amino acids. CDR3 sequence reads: CASSRTGLDNSPLHF. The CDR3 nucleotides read TGTGCCAGCAGCCGCACAGGGTTAGATAATTCACCCCTCCACTTT.

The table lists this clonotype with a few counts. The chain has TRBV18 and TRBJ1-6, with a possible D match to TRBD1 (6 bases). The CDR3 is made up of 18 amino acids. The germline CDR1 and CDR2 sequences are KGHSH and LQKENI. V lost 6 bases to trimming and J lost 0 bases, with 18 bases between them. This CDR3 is CASSQGRGPSSYNSPLHF. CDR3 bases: TGTGCCAGCTCCCAAGGACGGGGGCCGAGCTCCTATAATTCACCCCTCCACTTT.

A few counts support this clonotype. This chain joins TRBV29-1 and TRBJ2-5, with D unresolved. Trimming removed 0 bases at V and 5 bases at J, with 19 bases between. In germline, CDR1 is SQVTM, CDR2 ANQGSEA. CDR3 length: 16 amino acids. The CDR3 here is CSVEDGKSPILETQYF. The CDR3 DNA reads TGCAGCGTTGAAGACGGAAAGAGCCCTATCCTGGAGACCCAGTACTTC.

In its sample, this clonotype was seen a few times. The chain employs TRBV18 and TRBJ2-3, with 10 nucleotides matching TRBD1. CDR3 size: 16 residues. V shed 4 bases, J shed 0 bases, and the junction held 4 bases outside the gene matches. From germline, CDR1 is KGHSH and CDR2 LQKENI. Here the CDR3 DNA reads TGTGCCAGCTCACGACGGGACAGGGGAAGCACAGATACGCAGTATTTT. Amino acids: CASSRRDRGSTDTQYF.

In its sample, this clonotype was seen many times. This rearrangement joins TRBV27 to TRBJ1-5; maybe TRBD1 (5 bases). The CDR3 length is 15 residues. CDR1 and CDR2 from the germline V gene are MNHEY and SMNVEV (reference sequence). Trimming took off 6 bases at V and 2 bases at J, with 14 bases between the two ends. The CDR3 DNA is TGTGCCAGCAGGGGGGGACGGGGTGGCAATCAGCCCCAGCATTTT. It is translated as CASRGGRGGNQPQHF.